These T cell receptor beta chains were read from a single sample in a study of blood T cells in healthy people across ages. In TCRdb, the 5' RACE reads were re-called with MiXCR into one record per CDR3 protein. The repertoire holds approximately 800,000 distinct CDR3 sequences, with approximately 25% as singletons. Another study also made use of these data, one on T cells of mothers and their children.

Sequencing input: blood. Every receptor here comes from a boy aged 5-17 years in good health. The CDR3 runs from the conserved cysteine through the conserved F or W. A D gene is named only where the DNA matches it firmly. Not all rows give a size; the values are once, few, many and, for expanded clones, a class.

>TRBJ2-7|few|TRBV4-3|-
TGCGCCAGCAGCCAAGCGTTGACGGGAACCTACGAGCAGTACTTC
CASSQALTGTYEQYF
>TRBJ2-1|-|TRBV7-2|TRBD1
TGTGCCAGCAGCTTAGCCGGGACAGGGGGCTACAATCAGCAGTTCTTC
CASSLAGTGGYNQQFF
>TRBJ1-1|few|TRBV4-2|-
TGTGCCTGCACTGACAGGAACACTGAAGCTTTCTTT
CACTDRNTEAFF
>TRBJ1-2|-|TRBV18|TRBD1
TGTGCCAGCTCACAAGAGGGACAGGGGGTTGTCGGCTACACCTTC
CASSQEGQGVVGYTF
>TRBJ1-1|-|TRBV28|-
TGTGCCAGCAGTTTCCCCGGCAGTACTGAAGCCTTCTTT
CASSFPGSTEAFF
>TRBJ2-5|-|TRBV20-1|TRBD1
TGCAGTGCTAGAGATATCGGGGCTTGGGACAGCCAAGAGACCCAGTACTTC
CSARDIGAWDSQETQYF
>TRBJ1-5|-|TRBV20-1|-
TGCAGTGCGAAACGGGGGACCAATCAGCCCCAGCATTTT
CSAKRGTNQPQHF
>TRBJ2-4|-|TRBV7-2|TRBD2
TGTGCCAGCAGCTTGTATAAGGGGACTAGCGGGGGGCTGGGGGCGAAAAACATTCAGTACTTC
CASSLYKGTSGGLGAKNIQYF
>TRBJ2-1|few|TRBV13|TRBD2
TGTGCCAGCAGCTTGGGGCTAGCGGGGGGTCTGGATGAGCAGTTCTTC
CASSLGLAGGLDEQFF
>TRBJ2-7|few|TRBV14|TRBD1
TGTGCCAGCAGCCATCGATTAGACGGGACAGGGACCTACGAGCAGTACTTC
CASSHRLDGTGTYEQYF
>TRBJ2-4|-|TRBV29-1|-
TGCAGCGGCAGGGTGTCAAACATTCAGTCCTTC
CSGRVSNIQSF
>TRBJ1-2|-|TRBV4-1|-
TGCGCCAGCAGCCAAGGGCGATGGGGCGCTTATGGCTACACCTTC
CASSQGRWGAYGYTF
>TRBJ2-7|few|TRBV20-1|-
TGCAGTGCTAGGGATGGTCTTCCCATTCCTCCCGAGCAGTACTTC
CSARDGLPIPPEQYF
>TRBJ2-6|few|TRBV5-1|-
TGCGCCAGCAGCCCTCCCAGCTCTGGGGCCAACGTCCTGACTTTC
CASSPPSSGANVLTF
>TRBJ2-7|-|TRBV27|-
TGTGCCAGCAGTCTGACAGGTTACCTGTCCTCCGAGCAGTACTTC
CASSLTGYLSSEQYF
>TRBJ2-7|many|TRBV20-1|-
TGCAGTGCTAGACGGAGCTCCTACGAGCAGTACTTC
CSARRSSYEQYF
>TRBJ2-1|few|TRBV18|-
TGTGCCAGCTCACCTCTAGACAGTTCCTACAATGAGCAGTTCTTC
CASSPLDSSYNEQFF
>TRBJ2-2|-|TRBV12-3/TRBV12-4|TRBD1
TGTGCCAGCAGTCACGGACAGGGTGGGTCCGGGGAGCTGTTTTTT
CASSHGQGGSGELFF
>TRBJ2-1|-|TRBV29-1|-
TGCAGCGTTTCCTTTACTGGTGAGCAGTTCTTC
CSVSFTGEQFF
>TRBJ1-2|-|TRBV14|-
TGTGCCAGCAGCCTAGCCAGGCATGGCTACACCTTC
CASSLARHGYTF
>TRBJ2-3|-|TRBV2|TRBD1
TGTGCCAGCAGACACAGGGGGTCGACAGATACGCAGTATTTT
CASRHRGSTDTQYF
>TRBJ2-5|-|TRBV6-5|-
TGTGCCAGCAGTTCCACTACAGGGCTTGGTCAGTACTTC
CASSSTTGLGQYF